One sample yielded the 22 T cell receptor beta chains listed below, sequenced in a study of identical twins. TCRdb re-called the 5' RACE reads with MiXCR, one entry per CDR3 protein. The data contain under 350,000 distinct CDR3 sequences, roughly 9.7% of them singletons. This same sample was also taken into another study, of yellow fever vaccine responses in identical twins.

The sample taken for sequencing was CD8+ T cells sorted from blood. These receptors originate from a woman between 18 and 29 years old in good health.

The V and J genes are TRBV20-1 and TRBJ2-7; TRBD2 might be the D (7 bases). Germline CDR1 and CDR2: DFQATT and SNEGSKA (reference sequence). Trimming shortened V by 3 bases and J by 2 bases, and 11 bases separated the two germline ends. This CDR3 spans 13 amino acids. The CDR3 sequence is CSASFGGPYEQYF. The CDR3 DNA reads TGCAGTGCTAGTTTCGGGGGGCCCTACGAGCAGTACTTC.

The gene calls are TRBV6-5 and TRBJ2-4; D call uncertain. The V gene's germline CDR1 is MNHEY and CDR2 SVGAGI. Trimming removed 5 bases at V and 9 bases at J, with 11 bases between. The CDR3 has 12 residues. The chain's CDR3 is CASSPSPGIQYF. The CDR3 nucleotides are TGTGCCAGCAGTCCTTCTCCGGGCATTCAGTACTTC.

The rearrangement joins TRBV27 to TRBJ2-7, with D perhaps given as TRBD1 or TRBD2 (5 bases each). The CDR3 has 15 amino acids. With 3 bases removed from V and 4 bases from J, the gap between germline ends came to 16 bases. CDR1 is MNHEY and CDR2 is SMNVEV in the germline V gene (reference sequence). The CDR3 DNA follows: TGTGCCAGCAGTTTTGAGGGGCTAAATGGGTACGAGCAGTACTTC. This codes for CASSFEGLNGYEQYF.

V and J are TRBV2 and TRBJ2-7; the D gene is possibly TRBD1 (6 bases). The CDR3 is 12 residues long. V gave up 3 bases and J gave up 6 bases, with 9 bases separating them. CDR1 and CDR2 (germline): SNHLY, FYNNEI. The CDR3 DNA reads as TGTGCCAGCAGTGAGGGACATACCGAGCAGTACTTC. Protein product: CASSEGHTEQYF. The full variable domain, completed using reference TRBV2 and TRBJ2-7, is EPEVTQTPSHQVTQMGQEVILRCVPISNHLYFYWYRQILGQKVEFLVSFYNNEISEKSEIFDDQFSVERPDGSNFTLKIRSTKLEDSAMYFCASSEGHTEQYFGPGTRLTVT.

This clonotype was detected many times. The chain combines TRBV6-2 or TRBV6-3 with TRBJ2-1; D is ambiguous. The germline V gene encodes CDR1 MNHEY and CDR2 SVGEGT. This CDR3 region has 16 residues. V was trimmed by 1 base and J by 8 bases, leaving 18 bases between them. DNA for the CDR3: TGTGCCAGCAGTTACTACCTAGGGCCCACGGTTGATGAGCAGTTCTTC. Translation gives CASSYYLGPTVDEQFF.

This chain connects TRBV28 to TRBJ1-4; D unclear. Germline values: CDR1 MDHEN, CDR2 SYDVKM. This CDR3 region has 13 residues. Trimming left V 2 bases short and J 5 bases short, with 6 bases between. For the CDR3, the DNA is TGTGCCAGCAGTTTACCTCCAAATGAAAAACTGTTTTTT. As protein: CASSLPPNEKLFF. Drawing the rest from reference TRBV28 and TRBJ1-4, the complete variable domain is DVKVTQSSRYLVKRTGEKVFLECVQDMDHENMFWYRQDPGLGLRLIYFSYDVKMKEKGDIPEGYSVSREKKERFSLILESASTNQTSMYLCASSLPPNEKLFFGSGTQLSVL.

The rearrangement links TRBV29-1 to TRBJ2-3; D ambiguous. The germline V gene has CDR1 SQVTM and CDR2 ANQGSEA. CDR3 length: 15 amino acids. The ends were cut back, 0 bases at V and 2 bases at J, with 12 bases in the middle. This CDR3 is CSVEDRWRFTDTQYF. The CDR3 DNA sequence: TGCAGCGTTGAAGATCGTTGGCGGTTCACAGATACGCAGTATTTT.

The chain uses TRBV4-1 and TRBJ2-1; D not resolved. Germline loops: CDR1 MGHRA, CDR2 YSYEKL. V lost 7 bases, J lost 10 bases, and 11 bases lay in between. This CDR3 is 11 amino acids long. The CDR3 region is CASINLSEQFF. The CDR3 DNA sequence: TGCGCCAGCATAAACTTATCGGAGCAGTTCTTC.

This clonotype came up a few times. The chain has TRBV5-1 and TRBJ1-1; no firm D call. Germline loops: CDR1 SGHRS, CDR2 YFSETQ. The CDR3 covers 16 residues. V lost 5 bases and J lost 0, with 17 bases in between. CDR3 in DNA: TGCGCCAGCAGATCGACCGTGGTGGGCCTGAACACTGAAGCTTTCTTT. It translates to CASRSTVVGLNTEAFF.

In this sample, this clonotype turned up a few times. The chain couples TRBV10-3 to TRBJ2-1, with D maybe TRBD1 (5 bases). Germline lookup yields CDR1 ENHRY and CDR2 SYGVKD. Trimming took off 1 base at V and 0 bases at J, with 7 bases between the two ends. The CDR3 is 15 residues long. This CDR3 is CAISEYRSSYNEQFF. The CDR3 DNA reads TGTGCCATCAGTGAGTACAGGAGCTCCTACAATGAGCAGTTCTTC.

The chain has TRBV7-6 and TRBJ2-7, with D tentatively TRBD2 (6 bases). This CDR3 is built from 13 residues. V gave up 5 bases and J gave up 6 bases, with 14 bases separating them. From germline, CDR1 is SGHVS and CDR2 FNYEAQ. Here the CDR3 reads CASSPNLGGEQYF. The CDR3 region has the DNA TGTGCCAGCAGCCCGAATCTGGGGGGCGAGCAGTACTTC.

V and J are TRBV3-1 and TRBJ1-5; 7 nucleotides line up with TRBD1. The trim removed 3 bases at V and 6 bases at J, leaving 11 bases unmatched. The CDR3 extends over 16 amino acids. Per germline, CDR1 LGHDT and CDR2 YNNKEL (reference sequence). The CDR3 bases are TGTGCCAGCAGCCACCCTCCGACAGGGTGGGTTCAGCCCCAGCATTTT. It yields the protein CASSHPPTGWVQPQHF.

Comment on this clonotype: A much more abundant neighbour one base away suggests this may be a read error. The chain is built from TRBV6-4 and TRBJ2-3; 8 bases fit TRBD1. The V segment lost 6 bases and the J segment 3 bases; nucleotides outside the gene matches: 8. From germline, CDR1 is MRHNA and CDR2 SNTAGT. The CDR3 is 15 amino acids. In nucleotides, the CDR3 is TGTGCCAGCAGCCCACGCAGGGGGCCGACAGATACGCAGTATTTT. It is translated as CASSPRRGPTDTQYF.

This clonotype appeared many times. The chain is built from TRBV7-9 and TRBJ2-4; the D is unclear. Looked up from germline, CDR1 is SEHNR and CDR2 is FQNEAQ (reference sequence). CDR3 length equals 13 residues. The V and J ends lost 4 bases and 4 bases respectively, with 8 bases between them. In DNA form, the CDR3 reads TGTGCCAGCAGCTCACCAGAAAAAAACATTCAGTACTTC. It yields the protein CASSSPEKNIQYF.

This clonotype appeared a few times. The CDR3 region is CAISEPGTTFTYEQYF. For the CDR3, the DNA is TGTGCCATCAGTGAACCCGGGACTACGTTCACCTACGAGCAGTACTTC. V is TRBV10-3 and J is TRBJ2-7; 7 bases map to TRBD2. The CDR3 is 16 residues long. Germline V gene sequence: CDR1 ENHRY, CDR2 SYGVKD. Unmatched junction bases numbered 10, after V lost 3 bases and J lost 2 bases.

This clonotype came up many times. The rearrangement joins TRBV15 to TRBJ2-4; D remains unclear. The CDR3 extends over 13 amino acids. Germline V gives CDR1 LNHNV, CDR2 YYDKDF (reference sequence). Trimming took off 0 bases at V and 10 bases at J, with 10 bases between the two ends. The CDR3 bases are TGTGCCACCAGCAGAGATGCCGTGGGGATTCAGTACTTC. Encoded protein: CATSRDAVGIQYF.

This clonotype was counted at least ten times. This chain uses TRBV4-3 with TRBJ2-7; the match to TRBD2 covers 12 bases. V trimming: 1 base; J trimming: 4 bases; junction bases outside the gene matches: 2. The CDR3 totals 15 residues. Germline CDR1 LGHNA, CDR2 YSLEER. CDR3 sequence reads: CASSQGLAGVYEQYF. In DNA, the CDR3 is TGCGCCAGCAGCCAAGGACTAGCGGGAGTTTACGAGCAGTACTTC.

This clonotype was recorded many times. This rearrangement joins TRBV5-1 to TRBJ2-1; weak D call: TRBD2 (5 bases). With 5 bases removed from V and 3 bases from J, the gap between germline ends came to 12 bases. This CDR3 has 14 amino acids. Looked up from germline, CDR1 is SGHRS and CDR2 is YFSETQ. For the CDR3, the DNA is TGCGCCAGCAGAACAAGCGGATACTACAATGAGCAGTTCTTC. Translating gives CASRTSGYYNEQFF.

This clonotype was counted ten times or more. CDR3 DNA: TGTGCCAGCAGTACCGCCGGGACAGAAGATACGCAGTATTTT. This gives the protein CASSTAGTEDTQYF. The V gene is TRBV12-3 or TRBV12-4, the J gene TRBJ2-3, with 7 nucleotides matching TRBD1. CDR3 length: 14 amino acids. Trimming took 5 bases from V and 5 from J; bases not matched to a gene: 7.

This clonotype was detected only a few times. The genes are TRBV6-2 or TRBV6-3 and TRBJ2-7; no clear D gene. CDR3 length equals 14 residues. In germline, CDR1 is MNHEY, CDR2 SVGEGT. V was cut by 2 bases and J by 1 base, with 9 bases left in between. Here the CDR3 DNA reads TGTGCCAGCAGTTACGACGAGCAGTCCTACGAGCAGTACTTC. Amino acid sequence: CASSYDEQSYEQYF.

The chain joins TRBV7-9 to TRBJ1-1; TRBD1 is a possible D gene (6 bases). V gave up 0 bases and J gave up 0 bases, with 11 bases separating them. The CDR3 loop spans 16 amino acids. CDR1 is SEHNR and CDR2 is FQNEAQ in the germline V gene (reference sequence). The chain's CDR3 is CASSLALTGLNTEAFF. In nucleotides, the CDR3 is TGTGCCAGCAGCTTAGCGTTGACAGGTTTGAACACTGAAGCTTTCTTT.

The rearrangement links TRBV20-1 to TRBJ2-7, with D perhaps TRBD1 (5 bases). The CDR3 spans 12 residues. CDR1 is DFQATT, CDR2 SNEGSKA, per germline (reference sequence). V lost 3 bases to trimming and J lost 1 base, with 7 bases between them. The CDR3 DNA is TGCAGTGCTAGCCAGGGATCCTACGAGCAGTACTTC. Amino acid sequence: CSASQGSYEQYF.